These T cell receptor beta chains were read from a single sample in a study of T-cell reconstitution after alpha-beta-depleted transplantation in children. TCRdb re-called the PCR reads with MiXCR, one entry per CDR3 protein. The sample includes some 520,000 distinct CDR3 sequences, 32% seen only once; the top ten take less than 2.5%. Sequencing was performed on PBMCs from the stem cell graft donor, taken from the stem cell graft. The source is a human donor who donated a stem cell graft to a child with aplastic anemia. The CDR3 runs from the conserved cysteine through the conserved F or W. Each record gives: CDR3 length, V gene, D gene, J gene, clone size, CDR3 DNA, CDR3 protein. The D gene is left open where the match is weak. Clone size is not always given. Where it is, it says once, few, many or a class for expanded clones.

>14|TRBV19|NA|TRBJ2-1|NA
TGTGCCAGTATCAACCCTACAGGGTACAATGAGCAGTTCTTC
CASINPTGYNEQFF
>16|TRBV5-8|TRBD2|TRBJ2-3|NA
TGTGCCAGCAGCGCACCAGCAGCGGGAGCTGGAGATACGCAGTATTTT
CASSAPAAGAGDTQYF
>12|TRBV7-2|NA|TRBJ1-1|NA
TGTGCCAGCAGCTTAGCTACGGGGATCGCTTTCTTT
CASSLATGIAFF
>15|TRBV20-1|TRBD1|TRBJ2-2|few
TGCAGTGCTACCCCGGGACAGGGCCTCTCCGGGGAGCTGTTTTTT
CSATPGQGLSGELFF
>14|TRBV20-1|NA|TRBJ1-5|NA
TGCAGTGCTAGAGCGGGTGACTTTAATCAGCCCCAGCATTTT
CSARAGDFNQPQHF
>16|TRBV5-6|NA|TRBJ1-2|few
TGTGCCAGCAACCCCACCGCCCTGAGTACTAACTATGGCTACACCTTC
CASNPTALSTNYGYTF
>14|TRBV29-1|TRBD1|TRBJ1-1|NA
TGCAGCGTTGGGGTTCAGGGGGCGTTTATTGAAGCTTTCTTT
CSVGVQGAFIEAFF
>14|TRBV7-3|NA|TRBJ2-3|NA
TGTGCCAGCAGCTTAACGCAGGGCACAGATACGCAGTATTTT
CASSLTQGTDTQYF
>15|TRBV12-5|NA|TRBJ2-1|NA
TGTGCTAGTGGTTTGGGGTCGTTGTCTAGTAATGAGCAGTTCTTC
CASGLGSLSSNEQFF
>12|TRBV5-1|TRBD1|TRBJ2-1|NA
TGCGCCAGCAGCAAGGACAGGGTCGAGCAGTTCTTC
CASSKDRVEQFF
>12|TRBV29-1|NA|TRBJ1-1|NA
TGCAGCGTTGCGCGGCCGAACTCTGAAGCTTTCTTT
CSVARPNSEAFF
>14|TRBV12-3/TRBV12-4|TRBD1|TRBJ1-2|NA
TGTGCCAGCAGTTTAAAGGGGACAGCCTATGGCTACACCTTC
CASSLKGTAYGYTF
>16|TRBV6-1|NA|TRBJ2-1|NA
TGTGCCAGCAGATCCAGAAGATCCTCCTACTACAATGAGCAGTTCTTC
CASRSRRSSYYNEQFF
>15|TRBV20-1|TRBD2|TRBJ2-7|NA
TGCAGTGCTAGAGTTGGGCGGGAGGTAGGAAGCGAGCAGTACTTC
CSARVGREVGSEQYF
>15|TRBV9|NA|TRBJ1-4|NA
TGTGCCAGCAGCCCGAAGGGGGAAAGTCATGAAAAACTGTTTTTT
CASSPKGESHEKLFF
>15|TRBV6-5|NA|TRBJ2-1|NA
TGTGCCAGCAGTCCCTCTGGGGGGTCGGGGAATGAGCAGTTCTTC
CASSPSGGSGNEQFF
>14|TRBV5-1|NA|TRBJ1-2|few
TGCGCCAGCAGCTTGGCCGATAGCACGTATGGCTACACCTTC
CASSLADSTYGYTF
>15|TRBV10-3|TRBD2|TRBJ2-7|NA
TGTGCCATCAGTCCCGGGGCTAGCGGGCACTACGAGCAGTACTTC
CAISPGASGHYEQYF
>13|TRBV28|TRBD2|TRBJ2-3|few
TGTGCCACCGGTAGCGGGATGGCAGATACGCAGTATTTT
CATGSGMADTQYF
>14|TRBV11-2|NA|TRBJ1-2|NA
TGTGCCAGCAGCTTAGTCGATGAGGGCGATGGCTACACCTTC
CASSLVDEGDGYTF
>16|TRBV4-3|NA|TRBJ1-1|NA
TGCGCCAGCAGCCAAGATTGGAGCCCGATGAACACTGAAGCTTTCTTT
CASSQDWSPMNTEAFF
>16|TRBV7-3|TRBD1|TRBJ2-1|NA
TGTGCCAGCAGCATAGGCGGGACAGGGGGCGGCAATGAGCAGTTCTTC
CASSIGGTGGGNEQFF
>16|TRBV10-3|NA|TRBJ1-5|few
TGTGCCATCAGTGAGCAAACTCCTAGACCGGGACAGCCCCAGCATTTT
CAISEQTPRPGQPQHF
>14|TRBV27|TRBD2|TRBJ2-3|NA
TGTGCCAGCACCACTCTAGCGGGAGCAGATACGCAGTATTTT
CASTTLAGADTQYF
>18|TRBV15|TRBD2|TRBJ2-1|NA
TGTGCCACCACCAAGATAGGACTAGCGGGGCCCCCCTACAATGAGCAGTTCTTC
CATTKIGLAGPPYNEQFF
>15|TRBV7-2|NA|TRBJ1-2|few
TGTGCCAGCAGCCCATATCGGGGCAGTTGGTATGGCTACACCTTC
CASSPYRGSWYGYTF
>12|TRBV7-7|TRBD2|TRBJ2-3|few
TGTGCCAGCAGCCAAACGGGGGGTACGCAGTATTTT
CASSQTGGTQYF
>13|TRBV29-1|NA|TRBJ1-5|NA
TGCAGCGTTTCACCCGATAGCAATCAGCCCCAGCATTTT
CSVSPDSNQPQHF
>16|TRBV27|TRBD1|TRBJ1-1|few
TGTGCCAGCAGCCGACCGGGACAGGGAGGTAACACTGAAGCTTTCTTT
CASSRPGQGGNTEAFF
>15|TRBV21-1|NA|TRBJ1-1|NA
TGTGCCAGCAGCAAAGGAGGGACTTTGAACACTGAAGCTTTCTTT
CASSKGGTLNTEAFF
>11|TRBV29-1|NA|TRBJ1-2|few
TGCAGCGTTCTGGTTAACTATGGCTACACCTTC
CSVLVNYGYTF
>15|TRBV7-9|NA|TRBJ1-4|NA
TGTGCCAGCAGCTTAGTCGTCAGCTTCTTTGAAAAACTGTTTTTT
CASSLVVSFFEKLFF
>11|TRBV29-1|NA|TRBJ2-1|many
TGCAGCGTTGGAAGCTACAATGAGCAGTTCTTC
CSVGSYNEQFF
>15|TRBV5-1|NA|TRBJ2-6|NA
TGCGCCAGCAGCCCGAGGGCCTCTGGGGCCAACGTCCTGACTTTC
CASSPRASGANVLTF
>14|TRBV28|TRBD1|TRBJ1-2|few
TGTGCCAGCAGTTTTTTGGGACAGGGCTATGGCTACACCTTC
CASSFLGQGYGYTF
>13|TRBV29-1|NA|TRBJ1-1|NA
TGCAGCGGGAACAGGAACATGAACACTGAAGCTTTCTTT
CSGNRNMNTEAFF
>13|TRBV5-1|NA|TRBJ2-3|NA
TGCGCCAGCAGCTCCCCACGGGGGGCCACGCAGTATTTT
CASSSPRGATQYF
>15|TRBV15|TRBD1|TRBJ1-2|few
TGTGCCACCAGCAGAGAGCAGGGGGCATCCTATGGCTACACCTTC
CATSREQGASYGYTF
>13|TRBV12-3/TRBV12-4|NA|TRBJ1-6|NA
TGTGCCAGCAGCCGCTCCAAAGATTCACCCCTCCACTTT
CASSRSKDSPLHF
>20|TRBV4-3|TRBD1|TRBJ2-6|NA
TGCGCCAGCAGCCAAGAGATGGTAGGACAGGGGCCCTCTGGGGCCAACGTCCTGACTTTC
CASSQEMVGQGPSGANVLTF
>15|TRBV7-3|TRBD2|TRBJ2-5|few
TGTGCCAGCAGCCGACTAGCGGGGGGAGGAGAGACCCAGTACTTC
CASSRLAGGGETQYF
>16|TRBV12-3/TRBV12-4|TRBD2|TRBJ2-2|NA
TGTGCCAGCAGCCGGCTTACTAGCGCTCTCACCGGGGAGCTGTTTTTT
CASSRLTSALTGELFF
>11|TRBV29-1|NA|TRBJ2-1|NA
TGCAGCGTCCTCGGGGGTAATGAGCAGTTCTTC
CSVLGGNEQFF
>12|TRBV6-2/TRBV6-3|NA|TRBJ2-2|NA
TGTGCCAGCAGTTACTTCGCCGGGGAGCTGTTTTTT
CASSYFAGELFF
>16|TRBV7-3|TRBD2|TRBJ2-3|NA
TGTGCCAGCAGCTTCAATAGCGGGAGGGACACAGATACGCAGTATTTT
CASSFNSGRDTDTQYF
>15|TRBV11-3|NA|TRBJ1-1|NA
TGTGCCAGCAGCTTAGGATTGCAGGGTACCACTGAAGCTTTCTTT
CASSLGLQGTTEAFF
>15|TRBV9|NA|TRBJ2-3|few
TGTGCCAGCAGCGTAGTGAGGGACGGGCCTGGGACGCAGTATTTT
CASSVVRDGPGTQYF